This TCR beta chain was obtained from a study of blood T cell repertoires in COVID-19. On the study more broadly: Material from acute and convalescent COVID-19 was sourced from the United States, Italy and Spain.

Participants spanned ages about 18 to 100 years and resided in 20 to 30 US areas. From germline, CDR1 is SGHNT and CDR2 YENEEA. CDR3 length: 15 residues. J gave up 7 bases and V 4 bases, and 9 bases lay outside the gene matches. Assay used: immunoSEQ multiplex PCR; TCRdb lists only in-frame clones, some missing. The data contain about 200,000 clones, approximately 80% of them seen just once; the ten biggest clones take up 4% to 6.5%. The sequencing input was PBMCs or T cells enriched from blood (not recorded which). This sequence was found in a woman aged 55 to 70 with acute COVID-19. The chain uses TRBV11-3 and TRBJ1-1, with 10 bases aligning to TRBD1. The CDR3 is CASSYSGQGGGEAFF. The CDR3, as DNA: TGTGCCAGCAGCTATTCTGGACAGGGGGGAGGTGAAGCTTTCTTT. Full variable domain (outside the CDR3, taken from reference TRBV11-3 and TRBJ1-1): EAGVVQSPRYKIIEKKQPVAFWCNPISGHNTLYWYLQNLGQGPELLIRYENEEAVDDSQLPKDRFSAERLKGVDSTLKIQPAELGDSAVYLCASSYSGQGGGEAFFGQGTRLTVV.